This T cell receptor (beta chain) was documented in a study of T cells in Graves' hyperthyroidism and ophthalmopathy (dated by TCRdb to the late 2010s). Concerning the study at large: Peripheral blood samples were taken at initial diagnosis, before any treatment was given. Whether ophthalmopathy could be predicted prospectively was tested in an independent validation cohort made up of fewer than 20 hyperthyroidism patients plus 17 patients who later progressed to ophthalmopathy. The 90 to 100 discovery patients were randomly divided into training and test sets at a 7:3 ratio. Once sampling was done, hyperthyroidism patients were given methimazole at a starting dose of 30 mg daily, whereas ophthalmopathy patients were given high-dose intravenous methylprednisolone. In addition, the study compared T-cell repertoires in thyroid tissue and in blood from 6 or 7 Graves' hyperthyroidism patients. TCR Vbeta CDR3 sequencing of 120 to 150 peripheral blood samples (43 ophthalmopathy, about 80 hyperthyroidism and some 17 progressor patients) is reported in the paper. TCR V-J signatures able to tell the groups apart were searched for in a discovery cohort of 100 or so patients, of whom over 40 had Graves' ophthalmopathy and under 65 had stable Graves' hyperthyroidism.

As concerns this clonotype: Its antigen remains undetermined. Base-call qualities are not available, and no considerably larger clone is one nucleotide away.

Stable Graves' hyperthyroidism was defined as the absence of progression to ophthalmopathy over 18 months of follow-up. Hyperthyroidism patients were aged 18 to 65 years and newly diagnosed, with disease duration of less than 2 months. Exclusion was applied to patients with uncontrolled infections, other autoimmune diseases, pregnancy or lactation. Diagnoses relied on clinical symptoms, serum thyroxine and TRAb, thyroid ultrasound and orbital computed tomography. PBMCs were separated from about 10 ml of fresh peripheral blood using Ficoll-Paque density gradient centrifugation. Total RNA was extracted using Trizol reagent, and RNA quality was assessed on an Agilent 2100 Bioanalyzer. The germline V gene supplies CDR1 SGHTA and CDR2 FQGNSA. The CDR3 runs 13 amino acids, cysteine and phenylalanine included. Only the CDR3 region is kept as DNA, spanning 39 bases read in frame from base 1. At the junction V is shortened by 5 bases and J by 5 bases, with 11 bases in between.

What the work shows at the level of the full study, not this receptor alone: In validation, progression to ophthalmopathy was predicted by the model with around 71% sensitivity and around 75% specificity, a median of roughly 6.4 months before onset. Most expanded thyroid clonotypes (frequency above 0.001) were also detected in blood, suggesting blood repertoires may reflect thyroid immune responses. Sample size was not statistically predetermined, and blinding of investigators to group allocation was not performed. A model built on a 13 V-J signature distinguished ophthalmopathy from stable hyperthyroidism, reaching roughly 88% sensitivity and about 81% specificity in cross-validation and 80%/75% in testing.

The TCR beta CDR3 regions were amplified from RNA transcripts. The TCR CDR3 was subjected to a first round of RT-PCR using the HTBI primer set and the Qiagen OneStep RT-PCR kit. The libraries were constructed in a second round of multiplex PCR and then size-selected and purified. Libraries were sequenced paired-end with 100 bp reads on an Illumina HiSeq2000. In the original analysis: SOAPnuke was used to process the raw data, throwing out any read that contained adapters or uncalled bases, had a mean Phred below 15, or lacked an exact constant-primer or identifier match. High-quality paired reads were merged with COPE v1.2.5, and unique nucleotide sequences were defined as clonotypes. MiTCR v1.1 was used to align the clonotypes against IMGT TRBV, TRBD and TRBJ reference segments. The analysis included only V-J combinations with a frequency above 0.0001, which together covered 99% to 99.2% of the repertoires. A TCS score was defined as the ratio between F50 (clonal expansion) and ExV (chaos), using BLOSUM62-based TCRdist between CDR3 peptides within each V-J. Welch's t-statistics and random forest reduced 514 V-J features to roughly 13, which were used in a naive Bayes classifier (R e1071). TCRdb redid the processing of the public reads, applying fastp at Q25 and MiXCR, and retained in-frame beta chains. Each entry merges the rows of one CDR3 protein and shows their most common DNA and genes. The V and J calls were not made by the authors but by TCRdb's processing. Within this sample are approximately 560,000 distinct CDR3 sequences, with 15% to 18% of them counted one time only. Less than 9.5% of the sample is in the top ten clones.

The chain is encoded by TRBV7-2 joined to TRBJ2-3, with a tentative D gene TRBD1 over 6 matching bases. The receptor was isolated from a woman aged 30 to 39 with Graves' hyperthyroidism. Sequenced sample: blood. The DNA sequence reads TGTGCCAGCAGCCAACAGGGCGGAGATACGCAGTATTTT. Translated, it gives CASSQQGGDTQYF.